This TCR beta chain stems from a study of T cell changes during pregnancy in multiple sclerosis. The protocol was immunoSEQ multiplex PCR, while the TCRdb copy is restricted to in-frame clones and leaves out a portion. The profile shows tens of thousands of clones, under 95% of them singletons. This CDR3 comprises 15 residues. Per germline, CDR1 SGHDN and CDR2 FVKESK. Trimming took 0 bases from V and 3 from J, leaving 11 bases between them. This receptor was taken from a female donor with multiple sclerosis, enrolled in a pregnancy study. The source was CD4+ T cells from peripheral blood mononuclear cells, collected in the second trimester of pregnancy. The chain joins TRBV14 to TRBJ1-1; no reliable D call. CDR3 nucleotide sequence: TGTGCCAGCAGCCAAGATGTCTATAGAGACACTGAAGCTTTCTTT. Its protein product is CASSQDVYRDTEAFF. Filled out from reference TRBV14 and TRBJ1-1, the complete variable domain reads EAGVTQFPSHSVIEKGQTVTLRCDPISGHDNLYWYRRVMGKEIKFLLHFVKESKQDESGMPNNRFLAERTGGTYSTLKVQPAELEDSGVYFCASSQDVYRDTEAFFGQGTRLTVV.